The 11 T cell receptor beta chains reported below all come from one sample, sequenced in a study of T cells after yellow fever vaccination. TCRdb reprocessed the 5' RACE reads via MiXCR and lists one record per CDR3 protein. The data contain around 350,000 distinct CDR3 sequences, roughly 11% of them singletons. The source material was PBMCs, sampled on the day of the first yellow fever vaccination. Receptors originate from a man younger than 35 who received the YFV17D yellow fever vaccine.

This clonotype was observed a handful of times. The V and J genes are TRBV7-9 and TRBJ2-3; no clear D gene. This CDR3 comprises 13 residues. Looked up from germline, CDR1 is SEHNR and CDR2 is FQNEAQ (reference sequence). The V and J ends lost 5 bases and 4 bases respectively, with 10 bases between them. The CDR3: CASSPYSADTQYF. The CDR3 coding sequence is TGTGCCAGCAGCCCCTACAGTGCAGATACGCAGTATTTT.

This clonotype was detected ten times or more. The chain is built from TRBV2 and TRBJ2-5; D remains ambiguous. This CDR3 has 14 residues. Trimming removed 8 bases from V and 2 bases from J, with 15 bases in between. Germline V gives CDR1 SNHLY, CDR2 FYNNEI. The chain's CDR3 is CASPEGIRQETQYF. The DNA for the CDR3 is TGTGCCAGCCCCGAAGGGATCAGACAAGAGACCCAGTACTTC.

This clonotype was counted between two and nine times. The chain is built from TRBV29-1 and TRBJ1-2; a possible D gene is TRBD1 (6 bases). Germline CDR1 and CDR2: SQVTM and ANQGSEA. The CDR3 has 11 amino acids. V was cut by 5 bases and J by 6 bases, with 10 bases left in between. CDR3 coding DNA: TGCAGCGTTTACAGGGCGGATGGCTACACCTTC. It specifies CSVYRADGYTF.

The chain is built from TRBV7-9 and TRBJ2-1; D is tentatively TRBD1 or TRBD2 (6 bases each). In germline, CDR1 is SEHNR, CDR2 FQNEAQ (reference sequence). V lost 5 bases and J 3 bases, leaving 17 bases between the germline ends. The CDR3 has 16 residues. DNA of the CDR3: TGTGCCAGCAGCCCCAGAGGGGGGAGAGGCTACAATGAGCAGTTCTTC. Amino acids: CASSPRGGRGYNEQFF.

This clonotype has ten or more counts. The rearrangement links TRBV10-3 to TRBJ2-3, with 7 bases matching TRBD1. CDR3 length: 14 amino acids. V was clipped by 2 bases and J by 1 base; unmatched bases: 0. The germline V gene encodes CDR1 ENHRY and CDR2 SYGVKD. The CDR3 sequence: CAISETGGTDTQYF. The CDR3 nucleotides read TGTGCCATCAGTGAGACAGGGGGCACAGATACGCAGTATTTT.

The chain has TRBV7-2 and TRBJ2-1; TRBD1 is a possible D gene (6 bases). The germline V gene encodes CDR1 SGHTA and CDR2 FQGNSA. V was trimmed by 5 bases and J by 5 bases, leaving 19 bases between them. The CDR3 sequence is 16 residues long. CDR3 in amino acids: CASSRRDKGPHNEQFF. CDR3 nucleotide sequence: TGTGCCAGCAGCAGACGGGACAAGGGGCCCCACAATGAGCAGTTCTTC.

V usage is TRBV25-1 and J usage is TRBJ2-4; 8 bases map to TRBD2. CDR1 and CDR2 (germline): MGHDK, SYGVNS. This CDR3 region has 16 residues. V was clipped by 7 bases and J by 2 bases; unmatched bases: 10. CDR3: CASTPHRGGSKNIQYF. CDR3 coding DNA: TGTGCCAGCACCCCGCACCGGGGGGGCTCCAAAAACATTCAGTACTTC.

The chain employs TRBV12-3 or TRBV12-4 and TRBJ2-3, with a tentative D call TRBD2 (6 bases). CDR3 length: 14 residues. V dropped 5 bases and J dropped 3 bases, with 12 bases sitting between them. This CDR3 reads CASSPPRGTDTQYF. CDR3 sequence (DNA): TGTGCCAGCAGTCCCCCACGGGGGACAGATACGCAGTATTTT.

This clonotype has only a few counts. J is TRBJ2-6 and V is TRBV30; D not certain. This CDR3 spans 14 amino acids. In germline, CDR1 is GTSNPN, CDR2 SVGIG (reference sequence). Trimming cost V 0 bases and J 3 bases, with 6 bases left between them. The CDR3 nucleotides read TGTGCCTGGAGTGTTTCGGGTGGGGCCAACGTCCTGACTTTC. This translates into CAWSVSGGANVLTF.

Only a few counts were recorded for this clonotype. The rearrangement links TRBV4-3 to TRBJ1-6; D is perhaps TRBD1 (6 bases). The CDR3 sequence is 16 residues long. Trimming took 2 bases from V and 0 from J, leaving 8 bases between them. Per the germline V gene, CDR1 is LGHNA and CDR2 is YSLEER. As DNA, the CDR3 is TGCGCCAGCAGCCAAACAGGGAGCTCCTATAATTCACCCCTCCACTTT. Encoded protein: CASSQTGSSYNSPLHF.

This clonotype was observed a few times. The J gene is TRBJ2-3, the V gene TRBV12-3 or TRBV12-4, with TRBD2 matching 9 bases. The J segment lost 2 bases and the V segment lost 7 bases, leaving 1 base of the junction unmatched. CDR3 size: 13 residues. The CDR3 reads CASKRGATDTQYF. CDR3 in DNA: TGTGCCAGCAAGCGGGGGGCCACAGATACGCAGTATTTT.